The 15 T cell receptor beta chains below were found in one sample sequenced in a study of T cell responses to AZD1222 COVID-19 vaccine. Produced via immunoSEQ multiplex PCR; TCRdb's table is partial and in-frame only. The sample holds more than 75,000 clones, just over 90% seen once. Sequenced here: peripheral blood, sampled on day 0 of AZD1222 vaccination. These receptors were taken from an adult in good health.

The rearrangement joins TRBV6-5 to TRBJ2-2; maybe TRBD1 (5 bases). V was pared by 4 bases and J by 1 base, with 10 bases between. In germline, CDR1 is MNHEY, CDR2 SVGAGI. The CDR3 has 15 residues. In nucleotides, the CDR3 is TGTGCCAGCAGTTCTTTAGGACAGAACACCGGGGAGCTGTTTTTT. Amino acids: CASSSLGQNTGELFF.

The rearrangement links TRBV23-1 to TRBJ1-2; D uncertain. TRBV23-1 is reported as an ORF; its role is uncertain. CDR3 length equals 16 residues. V was shortened by 2 bases and J by 4 bases, with 17 bases between the two germline ends. CDR3 DNA sequence: TGCGCCAGCAGTCAAATGCCGGGCGGGCTCATCTATGGCTACACCTTC. Its translation is CASSQMPGGLIYGYTF.

The gene calls are TRBV20-1 and TRBJ1-2, with 9 nucleotides matching TRBD1. The CDR3 is made up of 14 amino acids. Germline CDR1 and CDR2: DFQATT and SNEGSKA (reference sequence). Trimming took 3 bases from V and 6 from J; bases not matched to a gene: 8. CDR3 bases: TGCAGTGCTAGTGCGGGACAGGGCCCTCATGGCTACACCTTC. It translates to CSASAGQGPHGYTF.

V usage is TRBV5-1 and J usage is TRBJ2-1; the match to TRBD1 covers 9 bases. Per germline, CDR1 SGHRS and CDR2 YFSETQ. After removal of 5 bases from V and 6 bases from J, the junction contained 12 bases not matched to a gene. The CDR3 has 16 residues. The CDR3 bases are TGCGCCAGCAGACTACAGGGGGCTGGGTGGGGCAATGAGCAGTTCTTC. Encoded protein: CASRLQGAGWGNEQFF.

The chain employs TRBV7-3 and TRBJ2-2; D possibly corresponds to TRBD1 (5 bases). Germline CDR1 SGHTA, CDR2 FQGTGA. V was trimmed by 5 bases and J by 3 bases, leaving 13 bases between them. There are 15 residues in the CDR3. The CDR3 here is CASSPGRADTGELFF. The CDR3 DNA is TGTGCCAGCAGCCCTGGCAGGGCGGACACCGGGGAGCTGTTTTTT.

This chain joins TRBV11-1 and TRBJ2-1; D could derive from TRBD1 or TRBD2 (5 bases each). CDR1 and CDR2 from the germline V gene are SGHAT and FQDESV (reference sequence). V dropped 8 bases and J dropped 3 bases, with 17 bases sitting between them. The CDR3 spans 15 residues. The CDR3 nucleotides are TGTGCCAGCGGGGGTTTATTCGGAGTCTACAATGAGCAGTTCTTC. Translated, it gives CASGGLFGVYNEQFF.

CDR3 amino acids: CASSPRGDSSYNEQFF. As DNA, the CDR3 is TGTGCCAGCAGCCCTCGTGGGGACAGCTCCTACAATGAGCAGTTCTTC. J is TRBJ2-1 and V is TRBV11-2; 7 nucleotides align to TRBD1. The length of the CDR3 is 16 residues. V lost 5 bases, J lost 0 bases, and 7 bases stayed unmatched. CDR1 is SGHAT and CDR2 is FQNNGV in the germline V gene.

This rearrangement joins TRBV19 to TRBJ1-4; D call uncertain. The V end was cut by 5 bases, the J end by 3 bases, with 13 bases between. The CDR3 loop spans 15 amino acids. Germline V gives CDR1 LNHDA, CDR2 SQIVND (reference sequence). The DNA of the CDR3 is TGTGCCAGTAGTCCTAAGGCGGCGGCTAATGAAAAACTGTTTTTT. It translates to CASSPKAAANEKLFF.

The V call is TRBV27, the J call TRBJ2-5, with D perhaps matching TRBD2 (5 bases). V dropped 9 bases and J dropped 4 bases, with 18 bases sitting between them. The CDR3 totals 14 residues. Germline V gives CDR1 MNHEY, CDR2 SMNVEV (reference sequence). In DNA form, the CDR3 reads TGTGCCAGTTCCCCCCGGGGTGAGGGAGAGACCCAGTACTTC. Its protein product is CASSPRGEGETQYF.

The rearrangement links TRBV10-3 to TRBJ1-6, with TRBD1 matching 7 bases. This CDR3 spans 15 amino acids. J gave up 9 bases and V 4 bases, and 9 bases lay outside the gene matches. Germline V lookup: CDR1 ENHRY, CDR2 SYGVKD. For the CDR3, the DNA is TGTGCCATCAGTGGTACAGGGGCTTCCTTTTCACCCCTCCACTTT. Protein: CAISGTGASFSPLHF.

This sequence joins TRBV28 and TRBJ2-6; perhaps D is TRBD1 or TRBD2 (6 bases each). The V end lost 4 bases, the J end lost 0 bases, and 22 bases lay between the germline ends. The CDR3 is 20 residues long. Germline lookup yields CDR1 MDHEN and CDR2 SYDVKM. CDR3 DNA sequence: TGTGCCAGCAGTTCCCTAGCGTGGAGGGGGAACTCCTCTGGGGCCAACGTCCTGACTTTC. It encodes CASSSLAWRGNSSGANVLTF. Full variable domain (remainder filled in from reference TRBV28 and TRBJ2-6): DVKVTQSSRYLVKRTGEKVFLECVQDMDHENMFWYRQDPGLGLRLIYFSYDVKMKEKGDIPEGYSVSREKKERFSLILESASTNQTSMYLCASSSLAWRGNSSGANVLTFGAGSRLTVL.

This rearrangement joins TRBV5-1 to TRBJ1-6; D is uncertain. The germline V gene has CDR1 SGHRS and CDR2 YFSETQ. The CDR3 has 15 residues. The ends were cut back, 4 bases at V and 2 bases at J, with 10 bases in the middle. The CDR3 loop is CASSADGTYNSPLHF. The CDR3 DNA reads TGCGCCAGCAGCGCTGACGGGACCTATAATTCACCCCTCCACTTT.

V gene TRBV9 combines with J gene TRBJ2-7; TRBD1 aligns across 10 bases. The CDR3 is made up of 14 amino acids. Germline V gene data show CDR1 as SGDLS and CDR2 as YYNGEE. V dropped 4 bases and J dropped 2; count of bases not matched to a gene: 3. This CDR3 is CASSLDRGTYEQYF. The CDR3 DNA reads as TGTGCCAGCAGCTTGGACAGGGGGACCTACGAGCAGTACTTC. Combining the CDR3 with reference TRBV9 and TRBJ2-7 gives the whole variable domain DSGVTQTPKHLITATGQRVTLRCSPRSGDLSVYWYQQSLDQGLQFLIQYYNGEERAKGNILERFSAQQFPDLHSELNLSSLELGDSALYFCASSLDRGTYEQYFGPGTRLTVT.

The chain couples TRBV6-5 to TRBJ2-2, with no clear D. CDR1 is MNHEY, CDR2 SVGAGI, per germline. The CDR3 has 14 amino acids. The V end lost 0 bases, the J end lost 8 bases, and 10 bases lay between the germline ends. The CDR3 region is CASSYSGPQGELFF. The CDR3 DNA sequence: TGTGCCAGCAGTTACTCCGGACCTCAAGGGGAGCTGTTTTTT.

The CDR3 DNA reads TGTGCCAGCAGTTCATTTGGACAGGGGGGAGCCACTGAAGCTTTCTTT. Translating it yields CASSSFGQGGATEAFF. The rearrangement uses TRBV27 and TRBJ1-1, with 10 bases lining up with TRBD1. The J segment lost 4 bases and the V segment lost 4 bases, leaving 9 bases of the junction unmatched. Germline V gene lookup returns CDR1 MNHEY and CDR2 SMNVEV (reference sequence). This CDR3 spans 16 amino acids.